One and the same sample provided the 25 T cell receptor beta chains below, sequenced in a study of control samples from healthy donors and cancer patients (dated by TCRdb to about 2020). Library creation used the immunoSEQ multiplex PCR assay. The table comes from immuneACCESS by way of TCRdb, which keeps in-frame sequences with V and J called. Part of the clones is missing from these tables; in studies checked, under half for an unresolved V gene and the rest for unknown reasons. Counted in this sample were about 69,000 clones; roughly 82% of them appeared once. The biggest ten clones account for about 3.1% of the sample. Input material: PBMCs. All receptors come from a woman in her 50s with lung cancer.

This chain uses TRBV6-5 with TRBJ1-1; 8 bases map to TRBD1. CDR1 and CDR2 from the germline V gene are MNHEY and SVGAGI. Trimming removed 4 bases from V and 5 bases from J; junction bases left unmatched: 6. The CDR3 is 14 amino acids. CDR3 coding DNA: TGTGCCAGCAGTTCCTACAGGGGGGGGACTGAAGCTTTCTTT. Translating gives CASSSYRGGTEAFF.

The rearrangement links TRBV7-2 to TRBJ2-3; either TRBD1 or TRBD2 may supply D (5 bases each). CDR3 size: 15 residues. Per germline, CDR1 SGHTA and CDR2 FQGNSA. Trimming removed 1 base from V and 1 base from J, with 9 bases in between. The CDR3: CASSLGQGGTDTQYF. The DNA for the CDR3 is TGTGCCAGCAGCTTAGGTCAGGGAGGCACAGATACGCAGTATTTT.

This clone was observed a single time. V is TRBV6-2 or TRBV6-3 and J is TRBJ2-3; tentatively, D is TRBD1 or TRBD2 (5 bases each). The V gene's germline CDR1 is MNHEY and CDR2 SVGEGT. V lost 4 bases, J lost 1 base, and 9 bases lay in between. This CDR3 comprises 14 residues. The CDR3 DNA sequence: TGTGCCAGCAGTTCGGGACGGGGCACAGATACGCAGTATTTT. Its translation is CASSSGRGTDTQYF.

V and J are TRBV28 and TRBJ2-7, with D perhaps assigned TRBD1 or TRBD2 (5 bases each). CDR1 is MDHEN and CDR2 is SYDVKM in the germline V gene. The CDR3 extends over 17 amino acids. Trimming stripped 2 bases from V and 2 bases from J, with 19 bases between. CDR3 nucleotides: TGTGCCAGCAGTTTACTATTTGTTGGGGCGGAGGCCTACGAGCAGTACTTC. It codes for CASSLLFVGAEAYEQYF.

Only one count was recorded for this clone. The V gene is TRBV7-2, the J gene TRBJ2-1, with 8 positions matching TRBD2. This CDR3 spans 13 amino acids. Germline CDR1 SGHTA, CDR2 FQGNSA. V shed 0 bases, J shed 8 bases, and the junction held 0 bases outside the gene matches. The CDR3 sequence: CASSLAGGDEQFF. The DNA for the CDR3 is TGTGCCAGCAGCTTAGCCGGGGGGGATGAGCAGTTCTTC.

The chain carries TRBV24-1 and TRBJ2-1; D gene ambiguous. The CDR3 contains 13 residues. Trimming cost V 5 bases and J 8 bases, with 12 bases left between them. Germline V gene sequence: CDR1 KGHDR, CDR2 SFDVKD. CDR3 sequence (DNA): TGTGCCACCAGTGCCCCCTTTAGTTATGAGCAGTTCTTC. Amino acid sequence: CATSAPFSYEQFF.

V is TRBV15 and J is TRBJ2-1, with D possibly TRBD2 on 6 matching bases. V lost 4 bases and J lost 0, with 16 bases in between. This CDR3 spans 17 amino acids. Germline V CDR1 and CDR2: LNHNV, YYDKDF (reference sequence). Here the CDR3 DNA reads TGTGCCACCAGCACCTATCGACCGGAGGGCTCCTACAATGAGCAGTTCTTC. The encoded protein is CATSTYRPEGSYNEQFF.

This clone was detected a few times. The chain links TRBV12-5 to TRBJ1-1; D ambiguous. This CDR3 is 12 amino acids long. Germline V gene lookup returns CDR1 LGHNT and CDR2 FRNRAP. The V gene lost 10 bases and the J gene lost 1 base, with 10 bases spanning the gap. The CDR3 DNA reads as TGTGCTATTGGACGGGAGAACACTGAAGCTTTCTTT. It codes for CAIGRENTEAFF.

The CDR3 coding sequence is TGTGCCAGCCTACTTGACGGTCGGAACTATGGCTACACCTTC. As protein: CASLLDGRNYGYTF. The gene calls are TRBV28 and TRBJ1-2; D unresolved. Germline CDR1 and CDR2: MDHEN and SYDVKM. With 8 bases removed from V and 2 bases from J, the gap between germline ends came to 15 bases. The CDR3 covers 14 residues.

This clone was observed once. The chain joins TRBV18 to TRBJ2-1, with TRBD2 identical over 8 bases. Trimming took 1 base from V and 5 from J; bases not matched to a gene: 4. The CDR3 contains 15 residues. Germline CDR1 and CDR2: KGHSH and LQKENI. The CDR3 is CASSPQYGGDNEQFF. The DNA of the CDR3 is TGTGCCAGCTCACCACAATACGGGGGGGACAATGAGCAGTTCTTC.

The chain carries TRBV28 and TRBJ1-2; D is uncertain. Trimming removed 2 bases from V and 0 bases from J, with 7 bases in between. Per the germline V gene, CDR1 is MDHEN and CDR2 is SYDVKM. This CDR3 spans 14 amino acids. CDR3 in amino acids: CASSLGLANYGYTF. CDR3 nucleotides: TGTGCCAGCAGTTTAGGTTTAGCTAACTATGGCTACACCTTC.

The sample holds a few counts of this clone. The CDR3 DNA reads as TGTGCCAGCAGTTTCTCGGCGGGGAGGGGGTTCTTC. Amino acids: CASSFSAGRGFF. The rearrangement links TRBV28 to TRBJ2-1, with 7 bases identical to TRBD2. The CDR3 is 12 residues long. The junction had 8 bases not matched to a gene; V was cut back by 3 bases and J by 15 bases. Germline V CDR1 and CDR2: MDHEN, SYDVKM.

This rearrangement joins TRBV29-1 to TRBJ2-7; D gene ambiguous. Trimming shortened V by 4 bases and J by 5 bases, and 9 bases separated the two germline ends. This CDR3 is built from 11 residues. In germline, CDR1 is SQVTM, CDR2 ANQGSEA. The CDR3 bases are TGCAGCGTTGTCACGGCGGACGAGCAGTACTTC. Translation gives CSVVTADEQYF.

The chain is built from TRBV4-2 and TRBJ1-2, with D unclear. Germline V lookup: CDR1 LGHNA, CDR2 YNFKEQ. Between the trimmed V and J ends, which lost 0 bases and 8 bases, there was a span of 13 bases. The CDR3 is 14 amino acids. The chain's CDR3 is CASSQDWQDGGYTF. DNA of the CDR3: TGTGCCAGCAGCCAAGATTGGCAAGATGGGGGCTACACCTTC.

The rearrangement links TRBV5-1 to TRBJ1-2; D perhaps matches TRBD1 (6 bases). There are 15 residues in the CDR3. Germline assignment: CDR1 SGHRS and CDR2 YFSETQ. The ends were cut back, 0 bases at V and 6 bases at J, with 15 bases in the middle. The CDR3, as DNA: TGCGCCAGCAGCTTGGTGGCAGGGGAGATTGATGGCTACACCTTC. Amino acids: CASSLVAGEIDGYTF.

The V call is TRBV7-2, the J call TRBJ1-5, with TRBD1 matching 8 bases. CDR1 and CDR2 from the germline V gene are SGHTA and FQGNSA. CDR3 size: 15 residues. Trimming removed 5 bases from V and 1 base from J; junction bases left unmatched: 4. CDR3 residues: CASSPWTGSNQPQHF. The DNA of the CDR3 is TGTGCCAGCAGCCCTTGGACAGGGAGCAATCAGCCCCAGCATTTT.

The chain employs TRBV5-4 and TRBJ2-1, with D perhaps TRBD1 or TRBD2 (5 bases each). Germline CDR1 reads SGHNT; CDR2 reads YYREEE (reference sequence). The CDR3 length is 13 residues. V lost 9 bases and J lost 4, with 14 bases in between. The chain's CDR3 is CATRDQEYNEQFF. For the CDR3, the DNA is TGTGCCACCAGGGACCAAGAATACAATGAGCAGTTCTTC.

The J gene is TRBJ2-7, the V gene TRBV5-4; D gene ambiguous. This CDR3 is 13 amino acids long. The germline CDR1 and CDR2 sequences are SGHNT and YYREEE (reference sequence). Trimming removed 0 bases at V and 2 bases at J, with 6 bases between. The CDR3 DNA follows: TGTGCCAGCAGCTTGGATACCACCTACGAGCAGTACTTC. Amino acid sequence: CASSLDTTYEQYF.

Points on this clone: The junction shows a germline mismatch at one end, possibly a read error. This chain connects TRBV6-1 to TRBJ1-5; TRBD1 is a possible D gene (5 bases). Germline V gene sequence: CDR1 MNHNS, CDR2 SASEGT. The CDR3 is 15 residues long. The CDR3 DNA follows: TGTGCCAGCAGGGAAGGGACCGACCAAGCCCAGCCCCAGCATTTT. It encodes CASREGTDQAQPQHF.

CDR3 DNA sequence: TGTGCCAGCAGCACCGGGACTAGCGGGGGGATGAAGACCCAGTACTTC. Encoded protein: CASSTGTSGGMKTQYF. The chain recombines TRBV7-7 with TRBJ2-5, with 15 bases that match TRBD2. Per the germline V gene, CDR1 is SSHAT and CDR2 is FNYEAQ (reference sequence). After removal of 5 bases from V and 6 bases from J, the junction contained 7 bases not matched to a gene. The CDR3 runs 16 residues.

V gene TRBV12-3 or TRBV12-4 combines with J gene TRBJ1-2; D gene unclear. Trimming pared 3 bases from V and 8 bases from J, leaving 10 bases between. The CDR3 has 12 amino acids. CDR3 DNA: TGTGCCAGCAGTTTTCAGGCGTACGGCTACACCTTC. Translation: CASSFQAYGYTF.

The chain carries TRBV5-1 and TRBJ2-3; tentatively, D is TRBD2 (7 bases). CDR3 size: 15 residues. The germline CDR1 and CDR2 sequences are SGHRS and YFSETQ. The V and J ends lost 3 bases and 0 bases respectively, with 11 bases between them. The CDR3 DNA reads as TGCGCCAGCAGCTCCGCGGGGGCGAGCACAGATACGCAGTATTTT. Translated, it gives CASSSAGASTDTQYF.

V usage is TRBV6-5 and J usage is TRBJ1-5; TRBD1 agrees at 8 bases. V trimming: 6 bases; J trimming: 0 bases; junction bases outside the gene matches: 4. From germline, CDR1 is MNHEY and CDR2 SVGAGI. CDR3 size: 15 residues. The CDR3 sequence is CASRPDRASNQPQHF. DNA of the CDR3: TGTGCCAGCAGACCGGACAGGGCTAGCAATCAGCCCCAGCATTTT.

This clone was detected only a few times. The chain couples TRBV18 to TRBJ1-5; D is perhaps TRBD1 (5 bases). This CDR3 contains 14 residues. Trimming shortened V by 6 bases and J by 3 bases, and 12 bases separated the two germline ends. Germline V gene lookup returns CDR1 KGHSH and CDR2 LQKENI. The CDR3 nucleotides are TGTGCCAGCTCCCCTACAGGCAACAATCAGCCCCAGCATTTT. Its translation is CASSPTGNNQPQHF. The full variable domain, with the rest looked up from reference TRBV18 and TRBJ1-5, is NAGVMQNPRHLVRRRGQEARLRCSPMKGHSHVYWYRQLPEEGLKFMVYLQKENIIDESGMPKERFSAEFPKEGPSILRIQQVVRGDSAAYFCASSPTGNNQPQHFGDGTRLSIL.

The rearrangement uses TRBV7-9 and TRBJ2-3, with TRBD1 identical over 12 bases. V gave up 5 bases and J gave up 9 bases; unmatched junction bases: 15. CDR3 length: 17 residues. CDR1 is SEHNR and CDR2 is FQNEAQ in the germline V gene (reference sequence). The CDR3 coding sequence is TGTGCCAGCAGCCCTTTTATGGGGGACAGGGGGCGCGAAACGCAGTATTTT. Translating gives CASSPFMGDRGRETQYF.